One and the same sample provided the 8 T cell receptor beta chains below, sequenced in a study of cytomegalovirus exposure and HLA in healthy donors. PCR involved 60 Vbeta and 13 Jbeta primers. TCRdb keeps only in-frame clones here, not all; method: immunoSEQ multiplex PCR. The sample has about 110,000 clones, approximately 70% seen once; the top ten hold approximately 0.9%. Sample: PBMCs. These receptors came from a woman in her twenties or thirties in good health and CMV-seronegative.

In regard to this clone: This sample includes further DNA sequences coding for the same CDR3. The rearrangement links TRBV29-1 to TRBJ1-2; D gene uncertain. CDR1 SQVTM and CDR2 ANQGSEA come from the germline V gene. Trimming left V 4 bases short and J 0 bases short, with 3 bases between. The CDR3 length is 11 residues. CDR3 region: CSVVSNYGYTF. Written as DNA, the CDR3 is TGCAGCGTTGTATCTAACTATGGCTACACCTTC.

The V and J genes are TRBV2 and TRBJ1-1; no definite D call. This CDR3 comprises 14 residues. The V and J ends lost 8 bases and 1 base respectively, with 14 bases between them. Germline loops: CDR1 SNHLY, CDR2 FYNNEI. CDR3 nucleotide sequence: TGTGCCAGCTCTCGCGACGGAGGGAACACTGAAGCTTTCTTT. It yields the protein CASSRDGGNTEAFF.

The V call is TRBV2, the J call TRBJ1-2, with TRBD1 matching 9 bases. There are 14 residues in the CDR3. The V segment lost 4 bases and the J segment 8 bases; nucleotides outside the gene matches: 8. CDR1 and CDR2 (germline): SNHLY, FYNNEI. CDR3 in amino acids: CASSVSGTGNGYTF. CDR3 nucleotides: TGTGCCAGCAGTGTTTCCGGGACAGGGAACGGCTACACCTTC.

This clone was observed a handful of times. The chain employs TRBV29-1 and TRBJ1-5, with 10 bases that match TRBD1. Germline trimming cut 6 bases from V and 0 bases from J; bases unmatched to any gene: 2. The CDR3 totals 14 residues. The germline gives CDR1 SQVTM, CDR2 ANQGSEA. CDR3 nucleotide sequence: TGCAGCGTCCGGACAGGGGGTAGCAATCAGCCCCAGCATTTT. Translated: CSVRTGGSNQPQHF.

The chain employs TRBV4-2 and TRBJ2-7, with 10 bases lining up with TRBD2. This CDR3 spans 19 amino acids. The ends lost 0 bases at V and 4 bases at J; junction bases unmatched: 15. The germline V gene has CDR1 LGHNA and CDR2 YNFKEQ. The CDR3 is CASSQEAGASGGSLYEQYF. CDR3 in DNA: TGTGCCAGCAGCCAAGAGGCGGGGGCTAGCGGGGGATCCCTGTACGAGCAGTACTTC.

The chain couples TRBV4-3 to TRBJ2-7, with D uncertain. The germline V gene has CDR1 LGHNA and CDR2 YSLEER. The CDR3 extends over 17 amino acids. The V gene lost 0 bases and the J gene lost 2 bases, with 17 bases spanning the gap. CDR3 residues: CASSQDKAAVPTYEQYF. The CDR3 bases are TGCGCCAGCAGCCAAGATAAGGCGGCAGTACCAACCTACGAGCAGTACTTC.

This sequence joins TRBV7-6 and TRBJ1-1; 7 bases map to TRBD1. The length of the CDR3 is 12 residues. The ends lost 5 bases at V and 10 bases at J; junction bases unmatched: 7. Per germline, CDR1 SGHVS and CDR2 FNYEAQ. The CDR3 coding sequence is TGTGCCAGCAGCCCGACAGGGACGGGAGCTTTCTTT. Its translation is CASSPTGTGAFF.

In this sample, this clone turned up a few times. The CDR3 loop reads CASTYGGSNQPQHF. In nucleotides, the CDR3 is TGTGCCAGCACATACGGGGGTAGCAATCAGCCCCAGCATTTT. V usage is TRBV2 and J usage is TRBJ1-5; TRBD1 might be the D (5 bases). From germline, CDR1 is SNHLY and CDR2 FYNNEI. The V gene lost 7 bases and the J gene lost 0 bases, with 10 bases spanning the gap. The CDR3 spans 14 residues.